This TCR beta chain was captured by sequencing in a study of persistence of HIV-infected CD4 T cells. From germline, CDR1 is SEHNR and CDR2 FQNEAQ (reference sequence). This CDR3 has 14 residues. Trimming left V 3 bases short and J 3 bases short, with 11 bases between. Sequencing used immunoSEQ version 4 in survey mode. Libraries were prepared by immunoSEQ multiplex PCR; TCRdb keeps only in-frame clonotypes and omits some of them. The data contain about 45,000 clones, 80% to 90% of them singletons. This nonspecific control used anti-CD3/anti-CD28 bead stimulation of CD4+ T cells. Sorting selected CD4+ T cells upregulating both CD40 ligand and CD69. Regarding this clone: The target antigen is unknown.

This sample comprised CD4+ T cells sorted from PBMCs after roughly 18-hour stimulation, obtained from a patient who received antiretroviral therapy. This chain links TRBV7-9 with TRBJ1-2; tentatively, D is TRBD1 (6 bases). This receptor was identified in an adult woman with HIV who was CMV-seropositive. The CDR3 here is CASSFQGYDYGYTF. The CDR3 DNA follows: TGTGCCAGCAGCTTTCAGGGGTACGACTATGGCTACACCTTC.